The next 2 T cell receptor beta chains were all read from a single sample in a study of vaccination and CD4 T cells after COVID-19. Sequencing of cultured CD4+ T cell DNA used the Oncomine TCR Beta short-read assay. TCRdb redid the calling of the PCR reads with MiXCR, one entry per CDR3 protein. Among several thousand distinct CDR3 sequences listed, less than 40% were seen once. The antigens of these receptors remain unknown. Stated treatment: roughly 11-day PBMC culture with coronavirus spike peptide pools or control peptides (ViraFEST assay). One should note that the unexposed donor's CD4+ T cells were collected before the COVID-19 pandemic (2011-2018). Sequenced sample: CD4+ T cells from blood, cultured in vitro. These receptor sequences come from a human donor in good health.

The chain couples TRBV27 to TRBJ1-2; a possible D gene is TRBD1 (6 bases). V dropped 2 bases and J dropped 6 bases, with 13 bases sitting between them. Germline V lookup: CDR1 MNHEY, CDR2 SMNVEV (reference sequence). The CDR3 has 14 amino acids. DNA for the CDR3: TGTGCCAGCAGTTTAAGGTGGACAGCAGATGGCTACACCTTC. Amino acids: CASSLRWTADGYTF.

The gene calls are TRBV14 and TRBJ1-1, with TRBD1 matching over 8 bases. There are 16 residues in the CDR3. The trim removed 4 bases at V and 3 bases at J, leaving 10 bases unmatched. Germline V CDR1 and CDR2: SGHDN, FVKESK. CDR3 region: CASSRRTGGRDTEAFF. CDR3 nucleotides: TGTGCCAGCAGCCGCCGCACAGGGGGGCGCGACACTGAAGCTTTCTTT.